This TCR beta chain was documented in a study of naive and memory T cell subsets. Overall study results and limits: Expression changes during T cell differentiation may affect RNA-based TCR counts. In CD4 and CD8 cells, diversity dropped from naive through EMRA.

Looked up from germline, CDR1 is KGHDR and CDR2 is SFDVKD. The CDR3 has 17 residues. V was pared by 4 bases and J by 0 bases, with 16 bases between. This clonotype was seen a few times. The antigen remains undetermined. Two oligonucleotides, mixed equimolar, formed the beta constant-region primer covering TRBC1 and TRBC2. A 12-nucleotide UMI and the SP2 primer were added to the cDNA 3' end by oligonucleotide ligation. TCRdb re-derived calls from the UMI-ligation and nested PCR reads in MiXCR, one entry per CDR3 protein. The repertoire has under 150,000 distinct CDR3 sequences, approximately 17% of them found once; the top ten carry about 0.15%.

Sequencing was done on a sample of naive CD4+ T cells from blood. The rearrangement links TRBV24-1 to TRBJ2-3, with D possibly matching TRBD2 (5 bases). This sequence originates from a human donor in good health. The CDR3 reads CATSDFDSPGSTDTQYF. CDR3 DNA: TGTGCCACCAGTGACTTTGACTCACCGGGGAGCACAGATACGCAGTATTTT.